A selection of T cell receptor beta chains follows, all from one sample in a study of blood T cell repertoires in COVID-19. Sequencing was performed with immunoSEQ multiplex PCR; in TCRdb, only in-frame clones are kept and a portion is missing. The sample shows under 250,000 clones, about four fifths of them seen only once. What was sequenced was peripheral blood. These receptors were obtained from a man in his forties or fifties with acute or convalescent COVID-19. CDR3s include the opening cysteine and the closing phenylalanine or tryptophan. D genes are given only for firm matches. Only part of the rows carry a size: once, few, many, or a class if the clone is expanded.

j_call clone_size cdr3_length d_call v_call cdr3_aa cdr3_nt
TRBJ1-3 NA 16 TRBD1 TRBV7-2 CASSTPTGFSGNTIYF TGTGCCAGCAGCACGCCGACAGGGTTCTCTGGAAACACCATATATTTT
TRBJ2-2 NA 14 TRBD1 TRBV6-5 CASIRDRGTGELFF TGTGCCAGCATCCGGGACAGAGGCACCGGGGAGCTGTTTTTT
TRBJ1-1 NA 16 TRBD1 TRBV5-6 CASSLGGYRDRGPAFF TGTGCCAGCAGCTTGGGAGGGTACCGGGACAGGGGACCAGCTTTCTTT
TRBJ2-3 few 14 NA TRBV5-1 CASSSGGPPDTQYF TGCGCCAGCAGCTCTGGAGGGCCCCCAGATACGCAGTATTTT
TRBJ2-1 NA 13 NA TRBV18 CASSPVRDTLQFF TGTGCCAGCTCACCTGTTCGAGACACCTTACAGTTCTTC
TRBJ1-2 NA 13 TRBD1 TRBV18 CASSPLEQGDYTF TGTGCCAGCTCACCACTAGAACAGGGGGACTACACCTTC
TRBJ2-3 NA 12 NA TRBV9 CASSVAGDTQYF TGTGCCAGCAGCGTAGCCGGGGATACGCAGTATTTT
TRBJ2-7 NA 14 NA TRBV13 CASSLAGKLYEQYF TGTGCCAGCAGCTTAGCAGGGAAGTTATACGAGCAGTACTTC
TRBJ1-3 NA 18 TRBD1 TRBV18 CASSGTGGAVSSGNTIYF TGTGCCAGCTCAGGGACAGGGGGTGCCGTGTCATCTGGAAACACCATATATTTT
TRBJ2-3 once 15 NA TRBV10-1 CASSGGGSRTDTQYF TGCGCCAGCAGTGGTGGAGGCAGCCGCACAGATACGCAGTATTTT
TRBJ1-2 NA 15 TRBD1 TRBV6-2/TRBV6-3 CASSYPGQGNYGYTF TGTGCCAGCAGTTACCCCGGACAGGGAAACTATGGCTACACCTTC
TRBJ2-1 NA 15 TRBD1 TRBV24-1 CATSAPGQGAGEQFF TGTGCCACCAGTGCCCCGGGACAGGGGGCAGGTGAGCAGTTCTTC
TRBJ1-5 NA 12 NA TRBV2 CASSVGNQPQHF TGTGCCAGCAGTGTCGGGAATCAGCCCCAGCATTTT
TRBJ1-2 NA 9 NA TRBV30 CALIYGYTF TGTGCCCTAATCTATGGCTACACCTTC
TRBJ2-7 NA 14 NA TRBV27 CASSLVGGAYEQYF TGTGCCAGCAGTTTGGTTGGTGGGGCGTACGAGCAGTACTTC
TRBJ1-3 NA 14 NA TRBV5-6 CASSASFAGNTIYF TGTGCCAGCAGCGCGTCCTTCGCGGGAAACACCATATATTTT
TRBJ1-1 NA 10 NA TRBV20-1 CSASRGEAFF TGCAGTGCTAGTCGGGGTGAAGCTTTCTTT
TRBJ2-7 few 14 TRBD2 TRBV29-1 CSPQQGLADYEQYF TGCAGCCCTCAACAGGGACTAGCAGATTACGAGCAGTACTTC
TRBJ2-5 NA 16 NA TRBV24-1 CATSEGSGGLQETQYF TGTGCCACCAGTGAGGGCTCAGGGGGGTTACAAGAGACCCAGTACTTC
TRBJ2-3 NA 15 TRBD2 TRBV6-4 CASSVETSGTDTQYF TGTGCCAGCAGTGTTGAGACTAGCGGCACAGATACGCAGTATTTT
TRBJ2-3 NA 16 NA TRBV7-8 CASSQRVGLRTDTQYF TGTGCCAGCAGCCAAAGAGTCGGACTGCGCACAGATACGCAGTATTTT
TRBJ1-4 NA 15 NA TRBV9 CASSVDSGRGEKLFF TGTGCCAGCAGCGTAGATTCGGGGAGGGGTGAAAAACTGTTTTTT
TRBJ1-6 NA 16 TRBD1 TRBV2 CASSILGQRDNSPLHF TGTGCCAGCAGCATATTGGGACAGAGAGACAATTCACCCCTCCACTTT
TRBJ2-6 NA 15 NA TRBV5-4 CASSLAISGANVLTF TGTGCCAGCAGCTTGGCCATCTCTGGGGCCAACGTCCTGACTTTC
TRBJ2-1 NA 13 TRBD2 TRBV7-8 CASSSGLGNEQFF TGTGCCAGCAGCTCGGGACTAGGAAATGAGCAGTTCTTC
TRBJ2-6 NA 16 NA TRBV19 CASSPSKSSGANVLTF TGTGCCAGTAGTCCTAGTAAGTCCTCTGGGGCCAACGTCCTGACTTTC
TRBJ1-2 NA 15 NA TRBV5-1 CASRQGSPQMYGYTF TGCGCCAGCAGGCAGGGTTCCCCTCAAATGTATGGCTACACCTTC
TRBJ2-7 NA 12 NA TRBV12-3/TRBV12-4 CASSLIRYEQYF TGTGCCAGCAGCTTAATTCGCTACGAGCAGTACTTC
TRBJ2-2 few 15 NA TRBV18 CASSPQEENTGELFF TGTGCCAGCTCACCACAGGAGGAGAACACCGGGGAGCTGTTTTTT
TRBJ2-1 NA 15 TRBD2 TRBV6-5 CASSSRAAGGYEQFF TGTGCCAGCAGTTCACGGGCGGCGGGAGGCTATGAGCAGTTCTTC
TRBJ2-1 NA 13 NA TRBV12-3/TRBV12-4 CASRSGGHNEQFF TGTGCCAGCAGGAGTGGAGGCCACAATGAGCAGTTCTTC
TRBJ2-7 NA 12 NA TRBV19 CASSPQGYEQYF TGTGCCAGTAGTCCGCAGGGTTACGAGCAGTACTTC
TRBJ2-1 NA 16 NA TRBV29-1 CSVKLEGGDSYNEQFF TGCAGCGTTAAACTCGAAGGGGGTGACAGTTACAATGAGCAGTTCTTC
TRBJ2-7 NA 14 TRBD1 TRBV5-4 CASNPGQGFSEQYF TGTGCCAGCAACCCGGGACAGGGGTTTTCCGAGCAGTACTTC
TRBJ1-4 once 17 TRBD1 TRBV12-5 CASGLVRTGGTNEKLFF TGTGCTAGTGGTTTGGTACGAACAGGGGGCACTAATGAAAAACTGTTTTTT
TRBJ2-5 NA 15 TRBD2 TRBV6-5 CASSYVLAGQETQYF TGTGCCAGCAGTTACGTACTAGCGGGGCAAGAGACCCAGTACTTC
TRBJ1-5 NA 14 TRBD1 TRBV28 CASSEGTGTQPQHF TGTGCCAGCAGTGAAGGGACAGGGACTCAGCCCCAGCATTTT
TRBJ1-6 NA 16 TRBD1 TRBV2 CASSPGTGARNSPLHF TGTGCCAGCAGTCCCGGGACAGGGGCCAGGAATTCACCCCTCCACTTT
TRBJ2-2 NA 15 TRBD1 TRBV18 CASSPGTGDTGELFF TGTGCCAGCTCACCAGGGACAGGGGACACCGGGGAGCTGTTTTTT
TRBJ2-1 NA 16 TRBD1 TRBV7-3 CASSLAGTGVYNEQFF TGTGCCAGCAGCCTAGCCGGGACAGGGGTCTACAATGAGCAGTTCTTC
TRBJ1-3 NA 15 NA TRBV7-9 CASSAEQGIGNTIYF TGTGCCAGCAGCGCAGAGCAGGGAATTGGAAACACCATATATTTT
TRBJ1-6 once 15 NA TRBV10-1 CASSDGTAWDSPLHF TGCGCCAGCAGTGACGGAACAGCTTGGGATTCACCCCTCCACTTT
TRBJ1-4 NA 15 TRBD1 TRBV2 CASSEEDRPHEKLFF TGTGCCAGCAGTGAAGAGGACAGGCCCCATGAAAAACTGTTTTTT
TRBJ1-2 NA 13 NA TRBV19 CASRDFGANGYTF TGTGCCAGTAGGGACTTCGGCGCCAATGGCTACACCTTC
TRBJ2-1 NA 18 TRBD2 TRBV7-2 CASSLRASGGLTPGEQFF TGTGCCAGCAGCTTAAGGGCGAGCGGGGGGCTCACGCCGGGGGAGCAGTTCTTC
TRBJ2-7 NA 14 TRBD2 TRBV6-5 CASSPGLAAYEQYF TGTGCCAGCAGTCCGGGACTAGCAGCTTACGAGCAGTACTTC
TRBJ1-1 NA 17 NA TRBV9 CASSMGPGTLVNTEAFF TGTGCCAGCAGCATGGGCCCAGGTACTTTAGTGAACACTGAAGCTTTCTTT
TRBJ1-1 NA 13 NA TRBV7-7 CASSPDRHTEAFF TGTGCTAGCAGCCCAGACAGACACACTGAAGCTTTCTTT
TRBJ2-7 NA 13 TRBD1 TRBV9 CASSEGQAYEQYF TGTGCCAGCAGCGAGGGACAGGCTTACGAGCAGTACTTC
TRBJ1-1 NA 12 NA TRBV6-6 CASRLGNTEAFF TGTGCCAGCAGACTTGGGAACACTGAAGCTTTCTTT
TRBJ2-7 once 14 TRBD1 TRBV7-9 CASSLATDRDEQYF TGTGCCAGCAGCTTAGCTACCGACAGGGACGAGCAGTACTTC
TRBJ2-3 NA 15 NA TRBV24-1 CATSLQGSLGDTQYF TGTGCCACCAGTCTTCAGGGGTCCTTGGGAGATACGCAGTATTTT
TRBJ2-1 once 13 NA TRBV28 CASSLGQEGEQFF TGTGCCAGCAGTTTAGGGCAGGAAGGTGAGCAGTTCTTC
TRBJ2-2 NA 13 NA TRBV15 CATSRDGAGELFF TGTGCCACCAGCAGAGACGGAGCCGGGGAGCTGTTTTTT
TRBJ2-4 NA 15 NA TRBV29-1 CSVEERSRAKNIQYF TGCAGCGTTGAAGAACGCTCTAGGGCCAAAAACATTCAGTACTTC
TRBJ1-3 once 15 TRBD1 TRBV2 CASSVDRGPGNTIYF TGTGCCAGCAGTGTGGACAGGGGGCCTGGAAACACCATATATTTT
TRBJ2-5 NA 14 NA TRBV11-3 CASSLVSGIETQYF TGTGCCAGCAGCTTAGTATCCGGGATAGAGACCCAGTACTTC